The 31 T cell receptor beta chains reported below all come from one sample, sequenced in a study of T cell changes during pregnancy in multiple sclerosis. Assay: immunoSEQ multiplex PCR; the TCRdb copy retains only in-frame clones and omits some. The sample holds some 110,000 clones; roughly 92% are singletons and the top ten take less than 2%. The material sequenced was peripheral blood, taken in the third trimester of pregnancy. These receptors were taken from a female donor with multiple sclerosis, enrolled in a pregnancy study.

The rearrangement uses TRBV13 and TRBJ2-1; 9 bases are shared with TRBD1. Germline V gene data show CDR1 as PRHDT and CDR2 as FYEKMQ (reference sequence). Unmatched junction bases numbered 5, after V lost 0 bases and J lost 8 bases. The CDR3 length is 15 residues. In DNA, the CDR3 is TGTGCCAGCAGCTTAGGCGGACAGGGGTTAGATGAGCAGTTCTTC. Translated: CASSLGGQGLDEQFF.

The V gene is TRBV10-3, the J gene TRBJ1-6; 7 nucleotides agree with TRBD1. Germline V gene lookup returns CDR1 ENHRY and CDR2 SYGVKD. The CDR3 loop spans 15 amino acids. The ends lost 4 bases at V and 5 bases at J; junction bases unmatched: 5. The CDR3, as DNA: TGTGCCATCAGTGGGCTTGGACAGGATAATTCACCCCTCCACTTT. Protein sequence: CAISGLGQDNSPLHF.

The rearrangement joins TRBV30 to TRBJ2-2; a possible D gene is TRBD1 (6 bases). V was clipped by 0 bases and J by 2 bases, with 10 bases between them. This CDR3 comprises 15 residues. Germline CDR1 reads GTSNPN; CDR2 reads SVGIG (reference sequence). The CDR3 here is CAWSVGTYNTGELFF. CDR3 nucleotides: TGTGCCTGGAGTGTCGGGACATATAACACCGGGGAGCTGTTTTTT.

The V call is TRBV28, the J call TRBJ2-1; 8 bases agree with TRBD2. CDR1 is MDHEN, CDR2 SYDVKM, per germline. The V and J ends lost 9 bases and 10 bases, in that order; junction bases with no gene match: 17. The CDR3 is 15 amino acids. In DNA, the CDR3 is TGTGCCAGTTGCGAAAGAGACGGGAGGGCGAGAGAGCAGTTCTTC. This encodes CASCERDGRAREQFF.

Note on this clone: At one end, the junction sequence differs from germline, possibly due to a read error. The gene calls are TRBV7-3 and TRBJ2-1, with D unclear. This CDR3 comprises 13 residues. In germline, CDR1 is SGHTA, CDR2 FQGTGA. The CDR3 DNA follows: TGTGCCAGCAGCTTGGCAGGCTACGATGAGCAGTTCTTC. It is translated as CASSLAGYDEQFF.

This chain connects TRBV5-1 to TRBJ2-1, with D tentatively TRBD1 (6 bases). The V end lost 1 base, the J end lost 7 bases, and 15 bases lay between the germline ends. This CDR3 is 15 amino acids long. The germline gives CDR1 SGHRS, CDR2 YFSETQ. CDR3 region: CASSLRGGGPNEQFF. The CDR3 region has the DNA TGCGCCAGCAGCTTGAGGGGTGGGGGCCCTAATGAGCAGTTCTTC.

This clone appeared once. V gene TRBV27 combines with J gene TRBJ1-2, with unresolved D. The CDR3 totals 14 residues. Trimming shortened V by 5 bases and J by 3 bases, and 13 bases separated the two germline ends. The germline gives CDR1 MNHEY, CDR2 SMNVEV (reference sequence). The CDR3 DNA sequence: TGTGCCAGCAGTCCAAATACAGAGCACTATGGCTACACCTTC. Translation gives CASSPNTEHYGYTF.

The V gene is TRBV7-2, the J gene TRBJ2-1; D may be TRBD1 (6 bases). CDR1 and CDR2 (germline): SGHTA, FQGNSA. V was pared by 2 bases and J by 7 bases, with 12 bases between. The CDR3 is 14 amino acids. Written as DNA, the CDR3 is TGTGCCAGCAGCTTAACAGGGTCTAGAAATGAGCAGTTCTTC. Its translation: CASSLTGSRNEQFF.

J is TRBJ2-5 and V is TRBV7-8; 11 bases align to TRBD2. J was trimmed by 5 bases and V by 1 base; bases with no gene match: 3. Germline CDR1 reads SGHVS; CDR2 reads FQNEAQ. This CDR3 contains 15 residues. The DNA for the CDR3 is TGTGCCAGCAGCTTAGTAGCGGGAGGGCCGGAGACCCAGTACTTC. Translated, it gives CASSLVAGGPETQYF.

The chain combines TRBV2 with TRBJ1-2, with 8 positions matching TRBD1. The germline V gene encodes CDR1 SNHLY and CDR2 FYNNEI. The CDR3 runs 13 residues. V lost 5 bases to trimming and J lost 3 bases; unmatched junction nucleotides: 2. The CDR3: CASSSQGDYGYTF. For the CDR3, the DNA is TGTGCCAGCAGTTCACAGGGGGACTATGGCTACACCTTC. Supplemented by reference TRBV2 and TRBJ1-2, the full variable domain reads EPEVTQTPSHQVTQMGQEVILRCVPISNHLYFYWYRQILGQKVEFLVSFYNNEISEKSEIFDDQFSVERPDGSNFTLKIRSTKLEDSAMYFCASSSQGDYGYTFGSGTRLTVV.

The V gene is TRBV29-1, the J gene TRBJ1-5, with 7 positions matching TRBD1. V dropped 4 bases and J dropped 6; count of bases not matched to a gene: 6. CDR1 SQVTM and CDR2 ANQGSEA come from the germline V gene. There are 13 residues in the CDR3. In DNA form, the CDR3 reads TGCAGCGTTGGACAGGGTGTGGGTCAGCCCCAGCATTTT. This gives the protein CSVGQGVGQPQHF.

V usage is TRBV28 and J usage is TRBJ2-3; 8 bases agree with TRBD1. The CDR3 loop spans 14 amino acids. CDR1 is MDHEN and CDR2 is SYDVKM in the germline V gene. V dropped 10 bases and J dropped 3; count of bases not matched to a gene: 9. The CDR3, as DNA: TGTGCCACCCAGGGGGCCCCGTATACAGATACGCAGTATTTT. Protein product: CATQGAPYTDTQYF.

The chain couples TRBV19 to TRBJ1-1, with D hard to call. V lost 3 bases and J lost 0, with 8 bases in between. The CDR3 consists of 14 residues. Germline CDR1 and CDR2: LNHDA and SQIVND (reference sequence). The CDR3 DNA reads as TGTGCCAGTAGTATTGGGCTCATGAACACTGAAGCTTTCTTT. Translated, it gives CASSIGLMNTEAFF.

The chain couples TRBV28 to TRBJ2-7; 9 bases map to TRBD2. Germline CDR1 and CDR2: MDHEN and SYDVKM. The CDR3 runs 15 residues. J lost 6 bases, V lost 2 bases, and 8 bases had no gene match. CDR3 DNA sequence: TGTGCCAGCAGTTTAAGACTAGCGGAGGCCAGCGAGCAGTACTTC. Its translation: CASSLRLAEASEQYF.

The rearrangement links TRBV5-3 to TRBJ2-1; 13 bases match TRBD2. TRBV5-3 falls under the ORF class, with uncertain function. The CDR3 loop spans 17 amino acids. With V trimmed by 4 bases and J by 3 bases, 7 bases remained unmatched. CDR3 coding DNA: TGTGCCAGAAGCCTCGGACTAGCGGGAGTCTTCTACAATGAGCAGTTCTTC. Its protein product is CARSLGLAGVFYNEQFF.

This clone was found once. The rearrangement links TRBV15 to TRBJ2-3; D might be TRBD1 (6 bases). Germline CDR1 is LNHNV and CDR2 is YYDKDF (reference sequence). This CDR3 contains 14 residues. The V gene lost 3 bases and the J gene lost 5 bases, with 12 bases spanning the gap. Here the CDR3 reads CATSRGSGEDTQYF. CDR3 bases: TGTGCCACCAGCAGGGGATCAGGGGAAGATACGCAGTATTTT. Full variable domain (remainder filled in from reference TRBV15 and TRBJ2-3): DAMVIQNPRYQVTQFGKPVTLSCSQTLNHNVMYWYQQKSSQAPKLLFHYYDKDFNNEADTPDNFQSRRPNTSFCFLDIRSPGLGDTAMYLCATSRGSGEDTQYFGPGTRLTVL.

V and J are TRBV4-2 and TRBJ2-7; 7 bases are a match to TRBD1. There are 16 residues in the CDR3. The germline V gene has CDR1 LGHNA and CDR2 YNFKEQ. V lost 1 base and J lost 0; bases outside the gene matches: 6. The CDR3 nucleotides are TGTGCCAGCAGCCAAGCGGACAGGTCCAGCTCCTACGAGCAGTACTTC. It codes for CASSQADRSSSYEQYF.

The gene calls are TRBV28 and TRBJ2-3; possible D gene TRBD2, 5 bases. Germline V lookup: CDR1 MDHEN, CDR2 SYDVKM. Trimming took 5 bases from V and 3 from J, leaving 18 bases between them. The CDR3 loop spans 16 amino acids. CDR3 in amino acids: CASSLGLGVGTDTQYF. The CDR3 bases are TGTGCCAGCAGTCTTGGGTTGGGAGTGGGGACAGATACGCAGTATTTT.

The genes are TRBV6-1 and TRBJ1-4; D is possibly TRBD1 (5 bases). The CDR3 loop spans 13 amino acids. CDR1 is MNHNS and CDR2 is SASEGT in the germline V gene. The V end was cut by 4 bases, the J end by 6 bases, with 9 bases between. This CDR3 reads CASSVGRDEKLFF. The CDR3 DNA sequence: TGTGCCAGCAGTGTCGGCAGGGATGAAAAACTGTTTTTT.

The genes are TRBV7-2 and TRBJ1-4; 10 nucleotides align to TRBD1. Germline CDR1 is SGHTA and CDR2 is FQGNSA. Trimming removed 4 bases from V and 8 bases from J; junction bases left unmatched: 13. The CDR3 is 17 amino acids. The CDR3 protein is CASSSRGPGQGMEKLFF. For the CDR3, the DNA is TGTGCCAGCAGCTCTCGGGGCCCGGGACAGGGGATGGAAAAACTGTTTTTT.

V usage is TRBV18 and J usage is TRBJ1-5; a weak D match, TRBD1 (6 bases). Germline values: CDR1 KGHSH, CDR2 LQKENI. The ends were cut back, 3 bases at V and 0 bases at J, with 12 bases in the middle. This CDR3 region has 16 residues. The CDR3 sequence is CASSPTDRYSNQPQHF. CDR3 DNA sequence: TGTGCCAGCTCACCCACCGACAGGTATAGCAATCAGCCCCAGCATTTT.

The V call is TRBV9, the J call TRBJ1-2, with unresolved D. V lost 1 base and J 3 bases, leaving 10 bases between the germline ends. Germline CDR1 is SGDLS and CDR2 is YYNGEE. The CDR3 totals 14 residues. This CDR3 is CASSVSRGHYGYTF. Here the CDR3 DNA reads TGTGCCAGCAGCGTAAGCAGAGGGCACTATGGCTACACCTTC.

This clone was detected once. This sequence joins TRBV5-6 and TRBJ1-2; 8 nucleotides align to TRBD1. V was clipped by 0 bases and J by 4 bases; unmatched bases: 5. The CDR3 spans 15 residues. Germline V gene sequence: CDR1 SGHDT, CDR2 YYEEEE. The CDR3 DNA sequence: TGTGCCAGCAGCTTGGGTGGCAGGGGGCGCTATGGCTACACCTTC. This gives the protein CASSLGGRGRYGYTF.

V and J are TRBV27 and TRBJ1-2, with TRBD1 as a possible D gene (5 bases). Germline V gives CDR1 MNHEY, CDR2 SMNVEV (reference sequence). Trimming took off 4 bases at V and 5 bases at J, with 23 bases between the two ends. The CDR3 extends over 17 amino acids. The CDR3 DNA reads as TGTGCCAGCAGTTCCTTCCCCCTCGCAGGGAATGAATATGGCTACACCTTC. Translating gives CASSSFPLAGNEYGYTF.

The rearrangement joins TRBV6-5 to TRBJ2-3; D gene uncertain. In germline, CDR1 is MNHEY, CDR2 SVGAGI. V was trimmed by 0 bases and J by 4 bases, leaving 11 bases between them. The CDR3 totals 15 residues. The CDR3 loop reads CASSYSSAVPDTQYF. CDR3 in DNA: TGTGCCAGCAGTTACTCGAGCGCTGTCCCAGATACGCAGTATTTT.

The chain uses TRBV5-8 and TRBJ1-1; a weak D match, TRBD1 (5 bases). Germline CDR1 is SGHTS and CDR2 is YDEGEE. V was trimmed by 4 bases and J by 6 bases, leaving 16 bases between them. This CDR3 spans 14 amino acids. CDR3 residues: CASSIQGLLSEAFF. The CDR3 DNA reads as TGTGCCAGCAGCATTCAGGGTCTACTATCTGAAGCTTTCTTT.

The chain is built from TRBV15 and TRBJ1-3; D possibly corresponds to TRBD1 (5 bases). The CDR3 runs to 15 residues. The ends were cut back, 0 bases at V and 2 bases at J, with 8 bases in the middle. Germline lookup yields CDR1 LNHNV and CDR2 YYDKDF (reference sequence). CDR3: CATSRDRAAGNTIYF. The CDR3 bases are TGTGCCACCAGCAGAGACAGGGCCGCTGGAAACACCATATATTTT.

A note on this clone: Its ends do not fully match the called genes, so a read error is possible. The rearrangement links TRBV7-2 to TRBJ2-1; 13 nucleotides match TRBD2. This CDR3 contains 13 residues. Germline assignment: CDR1 SGHTA and CDR2 FQGNSA. The CDR3 reads CASSLQLAGGPVF. The CDR3 region has the DNA TGTGCCAGCAGCCTGCAACTAGCGGGGGGGCCGGTCTTC.

This chain connects TRBV4-1 to TRBJ1-2; 9 nucleotides line up with TRBD1. This CDR3 region has 17 residues. The germline V gene has CDR1 MGHRA and CDR2 YSYEKL. Trimming at V came to 0 bases and at J to 4 bases, leaving 9 bases not matched to a gene. Here the CDR3 reads CASSQDPRQGGSYGYTF. The CDR3 nucleotides read TGCGCCAGCAGCCAAGATCCAAGACAGGGGGGAAGCTATGGCTACACCTTC.

This chain connects TRBV10-3 to TRBJ2-2; D ambiguous. This CDR3 has 12 residues. V was cut by 10 bases and J by 1 base, with 7 bases left in between. Germline V gene data show CDR1 as ENHRY and CDR2 as SYGVKD. CDR3 nucleotide sequence: TGTGCCAGCCGAGAGAACACCGGGGAGCTGTTTTTT. As protein: CASRENTGELFF.

The CDR3 reads CASSSDSNQPQHF. The CDR3 nucleotides read TGTGCCAGCAGCTCAGATAGCAATCAGCCCCAGCATTTT. This chain connects TRBV7-3 to TRBJ1-5; the D is unclear. The V end was cut by 4 bases, the J end by 0 bases, with 4 bases between. CDR3 length: 13 amino acids. CDR1 and CDR2 from the germline V gene are SGHTA and FQGTGA.